This T cell receptor beta chain was observed in a study of T-cell memory formation after mild COVID-19. Study overall: For the most part, TCR clusters were specific to one donor.

This clonotype came up many times. What it binds is unknown. Its ends do not fully match the called genes, so a read error is possible. MiXCR, applied by TCRdb to the 5' RACE reads, yields one record per CDR3 protein. The sample gives roughly 200,000 distinct CDR3 sequences, around 8.8% of which show up once; about 3.8% is in the top ten. Study results and caveats: Contracting clones from day 15 to 85 showed balanced CD4/CD8; later expanders favored CD4+. Clones which contracted sat mainly in CM and EM if CD4+, and in EMRA if CD8+.

The CDR3 covers 14 residues. Germline V gene sequence: CDR1 SSHAT, CDR2 FNYEAQ (reference sequence). The clonotype comes from a young man who had mild COVID-19 (a few samples of this study predate the infection). Cell type and time point are not known. Sequences were obtained from PBMCs or a T cell subset sorted from them (not recorded which). This chain joins TRBV7-7 and TRBJ2-3; D could derive from TRBD1 or TRBD2 (5 bases each). This CDR3 is CASSSRGHTDTQYF. In DNA form, the CDR3 reads TGTGCTAGCAGCTCCCGGGGCCACACAGATACGCAGTATTTT.